The clone carrying this TCR beta chain has ten or more counts. Its antigen remains unidentified. TCR beta CDR3 amplification used RNA transcripts. Second-round multiplex PCR followed a first-round RT-PCR using HTBI primers. Using its own MiXCR run on the multiplex PCR reads, TCRdb lists one record per CDR3 protein. The sample lists fewer than 650,000 distinct CDR3 sequences, about 20% occurring once. It was on clinical symptoms, serum thyroxine, TRAb, thyroid ultrasound and orbital computed tomography that diagnosis relied. This sample stems from a study of Graves' ophthalmopathy and Graves' hyperthyroidism. Study findings and constraints: Most thyroid-expanded clonotypes exceeding 0.001 frequency were also found in blood. A classifier, a 13-signature model, separated ophthalmopathy from stable hyperthyroidism with 87.88% sensitivity and around 80% specificity.

The CDR3 covers 15 residues. V lost 0 bases to trimming and J lost 4 bases; unmatched junction nucleotides: 2. Germline lookup yields CDR1 LNHDA and CDR2 SQIVND (reference sequence). J is TRBJ1-5 and V is TRBV19, with TRBD1 identical over 8 bases. The receptor was isolated from a woman aged 18-29 years with stable Graves' hyperthyroidism. Some clones in this sample may be carry-over from other donors' samples. The sequenced material came from peripheral blood. The DNA of the CDR3 is TGTGCCAGTAGTATAGAGGACAGGGCAAATCAGCCCCAGCATTTT. Residues: CASSIEDRANQPQHF.